The next 9 T cell receptor beta chains were all read from a single sample in a study of OX40 agonist ivuxolimab in advanced cancers. The protocol was immunoSEQ multiplex PCR, while the TCRdb copy is restricted to in-frame clones and leaves out a portion. The sample includes around 34,000 clones, roughly 79% of them seen just once. Sequenced material: CD4+ or CD8+ T cells sorted from blood, taken in a trial of the OX40 agonist ivuxolimab. The source is an adult with an advanced solid tumor such as melanoma, head and neck, liver or kidney cancer.

The genes are TRBV18 and TRBJ1-5; D unclear. The CDR3 sequence is 15 residues long. The V end lost 2 bases, the J end lost 0 bases, and 8 bases lay between the germline ends. The V gene's germline CDR1 is KGHSH and CDR2 LQKENI. The CDR3 region is CASSPSGSSNQPQHF. The CDR3 nucleotides are TGTGCCAGCTCACCAAGTGGAAGTAGCAATCAGCCCCAGCATTTT.

For the CDR3, the DNA is TGTGCCAGCAGTGTAAGGGGAGGCACCGGGGAGCTGTTTTTT. Amino acids: CASSVRGGTGELFF. The V and J genes are TRBV2 and TRBJ2-2, with D possibly matching TRBD2 (6 bases). The CDR3 length is 14 residues. Trimming stripped 4 bases from V and 4 bases from J, with 10 bases between. Germline V gene lookup returns CDR1 SNHLY and CDR2 FYNNEI.

The chain joins TRBV20-1 to TRBJ1-2; the D gene is possibly TRBD1 (5 bases). Germline CDR1 is DFQATT and CDR2 is SNEGSKA (reference sequence). The CDR3 covers 11 residues. V shed 4 bases and J shed 9 bases, with 12 bases lying between them. CDR3 region: CSATDLGRYTF. CDR3 coding DNA: TGCAGTGCTACAGACCTGGGGCGCTACACCTTC.

The rearrangement links TRBV5-1 to TRBJ2-6, with D possibly being TRBD2 (6 bases). The CDR3 consists of 14 residues. Germline values: CDR1 SGHRS, CDR2 YFSETQ. Trimming removed 4 bases from V and 1 base from J, with 6 bases in between. The CDR3 coding sequence is TGCGCCAGCAGCGGAGGGTCTGGGGCCAACGTCCTGACTTTC. Translation: CASSGGSGANVLTF.

This clone was seen more than once but under ten times. The rearrangement links TRBV7-2 to TRBJ1-2; D perhaps matches TRBD1 (6 bases). Trimming took off 6 bases at V and 4 bases at J, with 18 bases between the two ends. CDR1 SGHTA and CDR2 FQGNSA come from the germline V gene. CDR3 length: 15 amino acids. The DNA of the CDR3 is TGTGCCAGCAGTCCTGATCTGGGGGCGAGCTATGGCTACACCTTC. It is translated as CASSPDLGASYGYTF. The variable domain in full, completed from reference TRBV7-2 and TRBJ1-2, reads GAGVSQSPSNKVTEKGKDVELRCDPISGHTALYWYRQSLGQGLEFLIYFQGNSAPDKSGLPSDRFSAERTGGSVSTLTIQRTQQEDSAVYLCASSPDLGASYGYTFGSGTRLTVV.

This chain uses TRBV7-6 with TRBJ1-4; TRBD1 might be the D (5 bases). CDR3 length: 15 amino acids. Trimming took 3 bases from V and 0 from J, leaving 8 bases between them. Germline lookup yields CDR1 SGHVS and CDR2 FNYEAQ. The CDR3 here is CASSFQQATNEKLFF. For the CDR3, the DNA is TGTGCCAGCAGCTTCCAACAGGCAACTAATGAAAAACTGTTTTTT.

The chain combines TRBV5-5 with TRBJ2-2; D gene ambiguous. CDR1 is SGHKS and CDR2 is YYEKEE in the germline V gene (reference sequence). The V end was cut by 3 bases, the J end by 4 bases, with 7 bases between. This CDR3 contains 13 residues. CDR3 DNA: TGTGCCAGCAGCTCCTGGACCACCGGGGAGCTGTTTTTT. Protein sequence: CASSSWTTGELFF.

This clone was detected only a few times. The CDR3 nucleotides read TGTGCCAGTAGTACGACTGGCGGGGTCTCCTACGAGCAGTACTTC. Amino acids: CASSTTGGVSYEQYF. The chain employs TRBV19 and TRBJ2-7; D is possibly TRBD2 (6 bases). The germline CDR1 and CDR2 sequences are LNHDA and SQIVND (reference sequence). V was shortened by 4 bases and J by 0 bases, with 13 bases between the two germline ends. The CDR3 extends over 15 amino acids.

This clone has a handful of counts. The chain is built from TRBV7-9 and TRBJ1-2, with 8 bases identical to TRBD1. CDR1 is SEHNR, CDR2 FQNEAQ, per germline (reference sequence). The CDR3 contains 14 residues. Germline trimming cut 5 bases from V and 8 bases from J; bases unmatched to any gene: 10. The CDR3 reads CASSLGQAPRGYTF. The CDR3 DNA reads as TGTGCCAGCAGCCTGGGACAGGCCCCTCGGGGCTACACCTTC.